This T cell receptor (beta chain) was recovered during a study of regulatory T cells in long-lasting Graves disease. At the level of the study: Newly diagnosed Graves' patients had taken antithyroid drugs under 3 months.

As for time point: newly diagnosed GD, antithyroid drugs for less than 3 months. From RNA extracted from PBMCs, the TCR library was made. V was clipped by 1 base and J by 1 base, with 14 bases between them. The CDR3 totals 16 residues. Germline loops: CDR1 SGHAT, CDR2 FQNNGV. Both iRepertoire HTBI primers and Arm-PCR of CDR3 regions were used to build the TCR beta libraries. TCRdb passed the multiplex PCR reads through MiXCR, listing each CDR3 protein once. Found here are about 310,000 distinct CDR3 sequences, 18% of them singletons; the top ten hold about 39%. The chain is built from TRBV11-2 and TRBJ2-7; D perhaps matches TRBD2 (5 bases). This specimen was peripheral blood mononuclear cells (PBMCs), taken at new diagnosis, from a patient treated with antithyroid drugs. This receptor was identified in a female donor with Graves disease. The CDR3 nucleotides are TGTGCCAGCAGCTTAGGACCTAGCAAACATTCCTACGAGCAGTACTTC. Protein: CASSLGPSKHSYEQYF.